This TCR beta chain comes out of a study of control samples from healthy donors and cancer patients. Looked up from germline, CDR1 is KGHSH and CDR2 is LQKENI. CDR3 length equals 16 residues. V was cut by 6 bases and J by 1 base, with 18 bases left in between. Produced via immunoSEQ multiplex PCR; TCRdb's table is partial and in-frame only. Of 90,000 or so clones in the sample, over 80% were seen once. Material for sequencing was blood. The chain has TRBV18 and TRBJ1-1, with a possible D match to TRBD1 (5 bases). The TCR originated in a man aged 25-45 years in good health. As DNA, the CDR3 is TGTGCCAGCTCCCCGCACCCGGGGCTGGGGAACACTGAAGCTTTCTTT. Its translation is CASSPHPGLGNTEAFF.